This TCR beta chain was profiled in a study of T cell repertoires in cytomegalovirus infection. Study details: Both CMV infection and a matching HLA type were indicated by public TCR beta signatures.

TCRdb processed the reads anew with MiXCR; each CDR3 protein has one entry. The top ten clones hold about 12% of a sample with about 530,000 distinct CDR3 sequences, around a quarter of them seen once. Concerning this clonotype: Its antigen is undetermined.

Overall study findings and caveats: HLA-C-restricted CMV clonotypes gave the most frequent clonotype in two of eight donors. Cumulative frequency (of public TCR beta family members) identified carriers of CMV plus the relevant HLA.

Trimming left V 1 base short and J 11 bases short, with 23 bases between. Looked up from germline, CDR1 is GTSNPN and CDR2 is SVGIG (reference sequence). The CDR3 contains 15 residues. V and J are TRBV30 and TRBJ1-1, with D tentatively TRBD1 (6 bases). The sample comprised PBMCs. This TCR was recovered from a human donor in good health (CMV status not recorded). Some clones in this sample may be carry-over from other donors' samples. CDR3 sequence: CAWSGGTQGSPVAFF. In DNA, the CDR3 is TGTGCCTGGAGTGGGGGGACACAGGGATCCCCGGTGGCTTTCTTT.